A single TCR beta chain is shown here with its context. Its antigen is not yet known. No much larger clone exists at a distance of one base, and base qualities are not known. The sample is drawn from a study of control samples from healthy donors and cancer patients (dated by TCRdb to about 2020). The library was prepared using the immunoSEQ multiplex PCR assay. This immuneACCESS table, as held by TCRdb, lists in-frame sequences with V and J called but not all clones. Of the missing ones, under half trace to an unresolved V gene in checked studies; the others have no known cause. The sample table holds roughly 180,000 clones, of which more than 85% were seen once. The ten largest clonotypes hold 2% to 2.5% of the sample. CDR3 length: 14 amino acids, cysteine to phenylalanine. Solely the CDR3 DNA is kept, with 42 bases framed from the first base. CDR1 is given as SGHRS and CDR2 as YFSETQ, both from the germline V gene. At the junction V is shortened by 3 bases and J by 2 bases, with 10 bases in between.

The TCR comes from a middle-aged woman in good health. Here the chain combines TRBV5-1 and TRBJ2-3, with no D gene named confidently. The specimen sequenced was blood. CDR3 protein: CASSSDTYTDTQYF. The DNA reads TGCGCCAGCAGCTCCGATACATACACAGATACGCAGTATTTT.